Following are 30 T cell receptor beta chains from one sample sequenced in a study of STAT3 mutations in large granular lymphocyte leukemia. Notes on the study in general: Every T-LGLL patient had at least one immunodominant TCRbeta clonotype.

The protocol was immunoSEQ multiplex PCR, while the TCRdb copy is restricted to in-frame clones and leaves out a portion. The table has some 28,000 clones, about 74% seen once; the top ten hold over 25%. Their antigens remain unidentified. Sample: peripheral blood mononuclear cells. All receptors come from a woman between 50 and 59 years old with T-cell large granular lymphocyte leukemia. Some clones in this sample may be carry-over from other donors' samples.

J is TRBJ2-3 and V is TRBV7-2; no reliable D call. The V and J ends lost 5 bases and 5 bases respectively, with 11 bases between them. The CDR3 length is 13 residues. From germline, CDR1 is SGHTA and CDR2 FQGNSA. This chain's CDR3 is CASSPRRGDTQYF. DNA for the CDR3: TGTGCCAGCAGCCCCCGGCGAGGAGATACGCAGTATTTT.

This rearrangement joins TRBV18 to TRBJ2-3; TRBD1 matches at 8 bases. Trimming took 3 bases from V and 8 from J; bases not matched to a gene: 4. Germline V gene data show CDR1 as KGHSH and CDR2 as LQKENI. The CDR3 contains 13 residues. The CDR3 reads CASSPDRAGTQYF. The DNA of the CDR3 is TGTGCCAGCTCACCGGACAGGGCAGGTACGCAGTATTTT.

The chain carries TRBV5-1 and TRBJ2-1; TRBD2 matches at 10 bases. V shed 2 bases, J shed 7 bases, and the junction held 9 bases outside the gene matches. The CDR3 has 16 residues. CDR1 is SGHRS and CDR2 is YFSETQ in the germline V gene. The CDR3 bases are TGCGCCAGCAGCTTTTCAGCGGGAGGGCCCGGGAATGAGCAGTTCTTC. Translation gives CASSFSAGGPGNEQFF.

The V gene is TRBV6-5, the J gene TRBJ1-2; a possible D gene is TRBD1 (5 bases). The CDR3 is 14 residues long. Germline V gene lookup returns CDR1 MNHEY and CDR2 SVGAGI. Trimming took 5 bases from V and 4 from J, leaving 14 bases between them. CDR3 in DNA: TGTGCCAGCAGTGAAACGGGACCGATCTATGGCTACACCTTC. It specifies CASSETGPIYGYTF.

The CDR3 here is CASSYRDRRPYEQYF. The CDR3 DNA reads as TGTGCCAGCAGCTATAGAGACAGGCGCCCCTACGAGCAGTACTTC. V gene TRBV7-8 combines with J gene TRBJ2-7; TRBD1 is a possible D gene (6 bases). Germline CDR1 SGHVS, CDR2 FQNEAQ. This CDR3 is 15 amino acids long. The V end lost 4 bases, the J end lost 2 bases, and 15 bases lay between the germline ends.

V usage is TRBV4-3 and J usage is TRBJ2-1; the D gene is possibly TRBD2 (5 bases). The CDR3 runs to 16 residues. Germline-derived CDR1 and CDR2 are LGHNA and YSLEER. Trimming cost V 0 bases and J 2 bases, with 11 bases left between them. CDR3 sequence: CASSQDRGRTYNEQFF. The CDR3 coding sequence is TGCGCCAGCAGCCAAGATCGTGGGAGAACCTACAATGAGCAGTTCTTC.

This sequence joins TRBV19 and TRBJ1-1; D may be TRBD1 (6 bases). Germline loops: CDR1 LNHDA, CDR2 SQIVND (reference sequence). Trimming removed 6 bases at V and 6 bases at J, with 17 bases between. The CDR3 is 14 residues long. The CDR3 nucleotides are TGTGCCAGTAGGAACCAAGGACAGCACGCTGAAGCTTTCTTT. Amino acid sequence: CASRNQGQHAEAFF.

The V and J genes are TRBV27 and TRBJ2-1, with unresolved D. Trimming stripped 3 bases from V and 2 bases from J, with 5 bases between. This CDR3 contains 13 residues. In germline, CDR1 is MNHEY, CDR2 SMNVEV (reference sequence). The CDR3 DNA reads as TGTGCCAGCAGTTTGAAACCCTACAATGAGCAGTTCTTC. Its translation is CASSLKPYNEQFF.

For the CDR3, the DNA is TGTGCCAGCAGTATCAGGACAGGGTTCTACACCTTC. The encoded protein is CASSIRTGFYTF. The chain joins TRBV28 to TRBJ1-2, with 8 bases lining up with TRBD1. Germline lookup yields CDR1 MDHEN and CDR2 SYDVKM. V lost 5 bases to trimming and J lost 10 bases; unmatched junction nucleotides: 6. This CDR3 spans 12 amino acids.

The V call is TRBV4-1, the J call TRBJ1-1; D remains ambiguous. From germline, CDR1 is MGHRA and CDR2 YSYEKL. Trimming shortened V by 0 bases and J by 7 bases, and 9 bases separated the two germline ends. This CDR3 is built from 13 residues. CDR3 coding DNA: TGCGCCAGCAGCCAAGATCTAGTTATTGAAGCTTTCTTT. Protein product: CASSQDLVIEAFF.

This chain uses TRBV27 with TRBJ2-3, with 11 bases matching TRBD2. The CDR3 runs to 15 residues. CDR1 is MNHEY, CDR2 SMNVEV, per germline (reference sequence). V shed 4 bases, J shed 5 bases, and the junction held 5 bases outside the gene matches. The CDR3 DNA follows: TGTGCCAGCAGTTATACTAGCGGGAGCTTAGATACGCAGTATTTT. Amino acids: CASSYTSGSLDTQYF.

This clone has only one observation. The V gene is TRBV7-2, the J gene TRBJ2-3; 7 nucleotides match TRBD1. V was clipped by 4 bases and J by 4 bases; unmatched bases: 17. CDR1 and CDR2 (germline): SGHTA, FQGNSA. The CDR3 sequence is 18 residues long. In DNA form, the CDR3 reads TGTGCCAGCAGCTCAAGACCCCCGTGGGACAGCGTTCCAGATACGCAGTATTTT. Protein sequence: CASSSRPPWDSVPDTQYF.

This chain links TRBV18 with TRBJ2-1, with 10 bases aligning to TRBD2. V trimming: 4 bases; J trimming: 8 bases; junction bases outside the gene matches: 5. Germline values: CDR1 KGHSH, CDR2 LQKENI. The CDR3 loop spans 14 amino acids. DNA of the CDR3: TGTGCCAGCTCACTGTCTAGCGGGAGCGATGAGCAGTTCTTC. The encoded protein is CASSLSSGSDEQFF.

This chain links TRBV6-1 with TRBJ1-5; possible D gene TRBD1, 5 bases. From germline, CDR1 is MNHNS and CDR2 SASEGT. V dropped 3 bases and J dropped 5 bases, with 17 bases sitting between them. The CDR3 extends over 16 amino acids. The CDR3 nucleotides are TGTGCCAGCAGTGACCTCTCGGCCCTGGGGGATCAGCCCCAGCATTTT. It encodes CASSDLSALGDQPQHF.

CDR3 in amino acids: CASSPRSPREAGELFF. The CDR3 nucleotides read TGCGCCAGCAGCCCGCGGAGTCCCCGAGAAGCCGGGGAGCTGTTTTTT. The chain couples TRBV5-1 to TRBJ2-2; no definite D call. The germline CDR1 and CDR2 sequences are SGHRS and YFSETQ. The CDR3 covers 16 residues. V was pared by 4 bases and J by 6 bases, with 19 bases between.

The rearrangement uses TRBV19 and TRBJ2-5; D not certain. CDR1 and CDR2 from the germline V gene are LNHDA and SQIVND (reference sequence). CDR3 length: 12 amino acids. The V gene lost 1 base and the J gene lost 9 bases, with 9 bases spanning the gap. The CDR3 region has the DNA TGTGCCAGTAGTATAGGGCACGGTGCCCAGTACTTC. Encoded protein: CASSIGHGAQYF.

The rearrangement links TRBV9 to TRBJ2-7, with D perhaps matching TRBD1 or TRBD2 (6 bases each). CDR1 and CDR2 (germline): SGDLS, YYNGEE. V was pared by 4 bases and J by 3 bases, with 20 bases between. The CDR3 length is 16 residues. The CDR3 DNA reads TGTGCCAGCAGCTCGGGGGCCGCTCGCCTGGACTACGAGCAGTACTTC. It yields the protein CASSSGAARLDYEQYF.

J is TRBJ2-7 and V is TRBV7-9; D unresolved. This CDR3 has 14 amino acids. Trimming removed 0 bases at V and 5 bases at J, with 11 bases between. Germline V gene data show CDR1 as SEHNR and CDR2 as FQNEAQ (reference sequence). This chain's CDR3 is CASSLAPGGHEQYF. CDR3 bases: TGTGCCAGCAGCTTAGCCCCAGGCGGTCACGAGCAGTACTTC.

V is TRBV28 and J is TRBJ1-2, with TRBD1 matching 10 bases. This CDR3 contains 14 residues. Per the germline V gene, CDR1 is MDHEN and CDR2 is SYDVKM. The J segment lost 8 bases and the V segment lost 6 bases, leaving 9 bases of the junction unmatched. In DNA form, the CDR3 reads TGTGCCAGCAGCATCATTGGGACAGGGGAAGGCTACACCTTC. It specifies CASSIIGTGEGYTF.

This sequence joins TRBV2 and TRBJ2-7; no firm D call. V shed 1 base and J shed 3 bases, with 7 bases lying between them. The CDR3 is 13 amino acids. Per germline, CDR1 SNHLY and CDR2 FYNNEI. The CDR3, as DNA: TGTGCCAGCAGTGAAGGTTTCGACTACGAGCAGTACTTC. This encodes CASSEGFDYEQYF.

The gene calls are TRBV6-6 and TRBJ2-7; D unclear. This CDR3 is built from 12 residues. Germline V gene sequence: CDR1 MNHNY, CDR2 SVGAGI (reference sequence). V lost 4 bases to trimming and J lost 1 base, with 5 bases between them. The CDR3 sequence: CASSSSSYEQYF. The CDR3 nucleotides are TGTGCCAGCAGTTCTTCATCCTACGAGCAGTACTTC.

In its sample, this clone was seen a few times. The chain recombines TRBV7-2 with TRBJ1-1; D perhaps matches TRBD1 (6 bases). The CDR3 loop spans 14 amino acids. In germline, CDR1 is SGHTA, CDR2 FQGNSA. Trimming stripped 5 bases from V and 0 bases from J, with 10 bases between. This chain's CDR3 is CASSTNRVNTEAFF. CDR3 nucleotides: TGTGCCAGCAGCACGAACAGGGTGAACACTGAAGCTTTCTTT.

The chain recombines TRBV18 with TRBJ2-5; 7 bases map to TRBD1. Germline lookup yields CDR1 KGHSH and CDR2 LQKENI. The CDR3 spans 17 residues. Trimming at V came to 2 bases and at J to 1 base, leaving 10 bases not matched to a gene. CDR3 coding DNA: TGTGCCAGCTCACCATCGGGGTTCCGGGACAGCCAAGAGACCCAGTACTTC. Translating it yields CASSPSGFRDSQETQYF.

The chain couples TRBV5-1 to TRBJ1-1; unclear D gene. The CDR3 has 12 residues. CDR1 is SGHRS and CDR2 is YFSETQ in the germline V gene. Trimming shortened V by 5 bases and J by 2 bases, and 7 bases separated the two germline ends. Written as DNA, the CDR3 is TGCGCCAGCAGACATCCTAACACTGAAGCTTTCTTT. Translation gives CASRHPNTEAFF. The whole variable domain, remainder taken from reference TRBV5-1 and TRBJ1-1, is KAGVTQTPRYLIKTRGQQVTLSCSPISGHRSVSWYQQTPGQGLQFLFEYFSETQRNKGNFPGRFSGRQFSNSRSEMNVSTLELGDSALYLCASRHPNTEAFFGQGTRLTVV.

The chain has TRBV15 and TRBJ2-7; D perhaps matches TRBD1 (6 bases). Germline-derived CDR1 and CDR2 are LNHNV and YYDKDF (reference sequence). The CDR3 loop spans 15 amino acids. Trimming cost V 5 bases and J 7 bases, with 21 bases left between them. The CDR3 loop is CATSSRTDYRGEQYF. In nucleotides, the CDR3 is TGTGCCACCAGCTCGCGGACAGATTATAGGGGGGAGCAGTACTTC.

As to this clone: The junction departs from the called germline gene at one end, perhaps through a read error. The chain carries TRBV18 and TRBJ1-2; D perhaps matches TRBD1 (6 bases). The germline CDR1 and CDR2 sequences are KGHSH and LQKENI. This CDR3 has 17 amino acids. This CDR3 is CATSPTLQSPGAGGYTF. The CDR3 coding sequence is TGTGCCACCTCACCGACTCTACAAAGTCCAGGGGCTGGGGGCTACACCTTC.

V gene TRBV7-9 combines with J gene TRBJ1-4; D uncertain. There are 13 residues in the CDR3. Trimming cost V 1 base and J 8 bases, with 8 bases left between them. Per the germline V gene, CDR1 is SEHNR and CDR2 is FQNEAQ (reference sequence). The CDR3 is CASSLGPQEKLFF. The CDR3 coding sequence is TGTGCCAGCAGCTTAGGACCCCAGGAAAAACTGTTTTTT. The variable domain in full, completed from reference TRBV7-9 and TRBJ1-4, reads DTGVSQNPRHKITKRGQNVTFRCDPISEHNRLYWYRQTLGQGPEFLTYFQNEAQLEKSRLLSDRFSAERPKGSFSTLEIQRTEQGDSAMYLCASSLGPQEKLFFGSGTQLSVL.

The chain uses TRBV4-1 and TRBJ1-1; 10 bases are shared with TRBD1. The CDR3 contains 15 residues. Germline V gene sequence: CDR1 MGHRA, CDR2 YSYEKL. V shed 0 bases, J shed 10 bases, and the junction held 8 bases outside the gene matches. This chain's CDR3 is CASSQDRFGTGVAFF. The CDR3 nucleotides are TGCGCCAGCAGCCAAGATAGGTTCGGGACAGGGGTAGCTTTCTTT.

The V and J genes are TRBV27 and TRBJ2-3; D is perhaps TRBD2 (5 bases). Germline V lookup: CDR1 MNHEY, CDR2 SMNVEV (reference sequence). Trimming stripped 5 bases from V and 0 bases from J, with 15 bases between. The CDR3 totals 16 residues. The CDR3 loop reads CASSLLAGTSTDTQYF. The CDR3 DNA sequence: TGTGCCAGCAGTCTTTTGGCGGGCACTAGCACAGATACGCAGTATTTT.

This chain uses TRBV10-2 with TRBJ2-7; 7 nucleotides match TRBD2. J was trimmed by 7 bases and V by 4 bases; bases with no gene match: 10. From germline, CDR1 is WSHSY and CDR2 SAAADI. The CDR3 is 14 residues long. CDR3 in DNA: TGCGCCAGCAGTGGCCTGAAGACTAGCTTAGAGCAGTACTTC. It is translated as CASSGLKTSLEQYF.